Presented here are 16 T cell receptor beta chains from one specimen sequenced in a study of CD8+ T cells in alopecia areata. Indicated treatment: oral pan-JAK inhibitor, 5-10 mg twice daily. Following RNA extraction, reverse transcription yielded cDNA that acted as the sequencing template. The repertoire was sequenced with immunoSEQ multiplex PCR; TCRdb's copy has only in-frame clones and lacks some. This table holds under 250,000 clones, roughly 56% found once. Sequenced material: CD4+ T cells sorted from blood, taken at week 4, from a patient treated with tofacitinib. These receptors were taken from a human donor with alopecia areata.

This clone was detected only a few times. The gene calls are TRBV30 and TRBJ2-7; D call uncertain. Trimming shortened V by 2 bases and J by 4 bases, and 6 bases separated the two germline ends. Per germline, CDR1 GTSNPN and CDR2 SVGIG (reference sequence). The CDR3 is 11 residues long. CDR3 nucleotide sequence: TGTGCCTGGAGTCCATTTTACGAGCAGTACTTC. The encoded protein is CAWSPFYEQYF.

The table lists this clone with a few counts. This chain's CDR3 is CASSQDGSRGETQYF. In DNA, the CDR3 is TGCGCCAGCAGCCAAGATGGGAGCAGGGGGGAGACCCAGTACTTC. V gene TRBV4-3 combines with J gene TRBJ2-5, with TRBD1 identical over 7 bases. Germline V lookup: CDR1 LGHNA, CDR2 YSLEER. This CDR3 contains 15 residues. With V trimmed by 0 bases and J by 5 bases, 6 bases remained unmatched.

This clone appeared a few times. The chain joins TRBV25-1 to TRBJ1-2; D remains unclear. The germline V and J ends were trimmed by 6 bases and 0 bases, with 8 bases remaining between them. Germline V CDR1 and CDR2: MGHDK, SYGVNS. The CDR3 is 13 residues long. DNA for the CDR3: TGTGCCAGCAGAGGTCAAGCTAACTATGGCTACACCTTC. Translating gives CASRGQANYGYTF.

A note on this clone: The same CDR3 is also encoded by other DNA sequences in this sample. This rearrangement joins TRBV5-1 to TRBJ2-3; D call uncertain. Trimming left V 0 bases short and J 4 bases short, with 3 bases between. CDR1 is SGHRS and CDR2 is YFSETQ in the germline V gene. This CDR3 comprises 12 residues. CDR3 coding DNA: TGCGCCAGCAGCTTGGGGGCAGATACGCAGTATTTT. Translating it yields CASSLGADTQYF.

The chain joins TRBV25-1 to TRBJ1-4; no definite D call. Per germline, CDR1 MGHDK and CDR2 SYGVNS. The V end lost 8 bases, the J end lost 6 bases, and 4 bases lay between the germline ends. The CDR3 consists of 10 residues. CDR3 in amino acids: CASSDEKLFF. The CDR3 region has the DNA TGTGCCAGCTCAGATGAAAAACTGTTTTTT.

This clone was counted a few times. V usage is TRBV7-9 and J usage is TRBJ1-5, with D tentatively TRBD1 (5 bases). CDR1 is SEHNR, CDR2 FQNEAQ, per germline (reference sequence). Trimming pared 4 bases from V and 7 bases from J, leaving 14 bases between. This CDR3 has 14 amino acids. CDR3 loop: CASSWSGGGQPQHF. The CDR3 DNA sequence: TGTGCCAGCAGCTGGAGCGGGGGTGGACAGCCCCAGCATTTT.

This clone was seen a handful of times. The CDR3 is CSIRTLTNTGELFF. CDR3 coding DNA: TGCAGCATCCGGACCTTAACGAACACCGGGGAGCTGTTTTTT. The rearrangement joins TRBV29-1 to TRBJ2-2; D uncertain. V lost 8 bases and J 0 bases, leaving 13 bases between the germline ends. Germline V gene data show CDR1 as SQVTM and CDR2 as ANQGSEA. The length of the CDR3 is 14 residues.

This clone was counted between two and nine times. The chain employs TRBV5-4 and TRBJ2-4; D uncertain. Trimming took off 0 bases at V and 1 base at J, with 5 bases between the two ends. CDR3 length: 14 amino acids. CDR1 is SGHNT, CDR2 YYREEE, per germline (reference sequence). CDR3 amino acids: CASSLDMAKNIQYF. The CDR3 DNA is TGTGCCAGCAGCTTGGACATGGCCAAAAACATTCAGTACTTC.

The chain employs TRBV6-5 and TRBJ2-5; 7 nucleotides align to TRBD1. Looked up from germline, CDR1 is MNHEY and CDR2 is SVGAGI. Trimming at V came to 2 bases and at J to 2 bases, leaving 5 bases not matched to a gene. This CDR3 comprises 15 residues. The CDR3 bases are TGTGCCAGCAGTTACCGTTCGGACAGGCAAGAGACCCAGTACTTC. This translates into CASSYRSDRQETQYF.

This clone was detected only a few times. This chain connects TRBV12-5 to TRBJ2-6; tentatively, D is TRBD2 (5 bases). Trimming stripped 5 bases from V and 2 bases from J, with 16 bases between. This CDR3 is built from 17 residues. Germline CDR1 LGHNT, CDR2 FRNRAP. In DNA, the CDR3 is TGTGCTAGTGGTGCCCCCACAGCTAGCCCTGGGGCCAACGTCCTGACTTTC. Its translation: CASGAPTASPGANVLTF.

There are a few counts of this clone. V usage is TRBV30 and J usage is TRBJ1-1; 7 bases are shared with TRBD1. J gave up 3 bases and V 0 bases, and 4 bases lay outside the gene matches. Looked up from germline, CDR1 is GTSNPN and CDR2 is SVGIG (reference sequence). The CDR3 runs 14 residues. CDR3 sequence: CAWSVQGRDTEAFF. CDR3 bases: TGTGCCTGGAGTGTACAGGGGCGAGACACTGAAGCTTTCTTT.

This clone was seen once. The chain combines TRBV4-3 with TRBJ1-1, with 8 bases fitting TRBD1. Germline loops: CDR1 LGHNA, CDR2 YSLEER. Trimming removed 4 bases from V and 4 bases from J; junction bases left unmatched: 2. The length of the CDR3 is 13 residues. The DNA of the CDR3 is TGCGCCAGCAGCCGCACAGGGGGCACTGAAGCTTTCTTT. Protein: CASSRTGGTEAFF.

This clone was counted a few times. The V and J genes are TRBV29-1 and TRBJ2-1; D gene unclear. Germline V lookup: CDR1 SQVTM, CDR2 ANQGSEA. V gave up 3 bases and J gave up 8 bases, with 5 bases separating them. The CDR3 length is 10 residues. Here the CDR3 DNA reads TGCAGCGTTGAGAGAGATGAGCAGTTCTTC. This translates into CSVERDEQFF.

The CDR3 spells CASSEIYEQYF. DNA of the CDR3: TGTGCCAGCAGTGAAATCTACGAGCAGTACTTC. The genes are TRBV6-6 and TRBJ2-7; no clear D. Deletions cut 5 bases from V and 3 bases from J, with 5 bases between. Germline CDR1 and CDR2: MNHNY and SVGAGI (reference sequence). The CDR3 is 11 amino acids.

The chain recombines TRBV4-3 with TRBJ2-1, with 8 bases lining up with TRBD2. The trim removed 1 base at V and 12 bases at J, leaving 14 bases unmatched. CDR3 length: 16 residues. The germline V gene encodes CDR1 LGHNA and CDR2 YSLEER. The chain's CDR3 is CASSQGTLAEPVSQFF. The CDR3 coding sequence is TGCGCCAGCAGCCAAGGGACACTAGCGGAACCCGTCTCGCAGTTCTTC.

This chain joins TRBV29-1 and TRBJ2-1; 7 bases align to TRBD1. Trimming took 7 bases from V and 4 from J; bases not matched to a gene: 7. The CDR3 covers 13 residues. Germline V gene lookup returns CDR1 SQVTM and CDR2 ANQGSEA. Here the CDR3 reads CSASTGEYNEQFF. The CDR3, as DNA: TGCAGCGCCAGCACAGGGGAGTACAATGAGCAGTTCTTC.